Below, 12 T cell receptor beta chains from the same sample are listed, as sequenced in a study of beta chain features in type 1 diabetes. Study findings and constraints: All four CD4+ subsets from Type 1 diabetes patients carried moderately but significantly shorter TCRB CDR3s.

Their target antigens are unknown. The investigators reverse transcribed all of the isolated RNA, so they sequenced expressed TCRB transcripts. Using immunoSEQ multiplex PCR, the repertoire was profiled, and TCRdb retains in-frame clones only, with some absent. The sample lists about 700,000 clones; around 15% were seen once. Sequencing was done on a sample of naive CD4+ T cells from blood. These receptor sequences come from a man in his late teens or twenties with type 1 diabetes.

The CDR3 region is CAWSVPALLTSYEQYF. The CDR3 DNA reads TGTGCCTGGAGTGTACCGGCCCTTCTAACCTCCTACGAGCAGTACTTC. The chain has TRBV30 and TRBJ2-7; D is unclear. CDR1 and CDR2 (germline): GTSNPN, SVGIG (reference sequence). Trimming removed 0 bases from V and 0 bases from J, with 15 bases in between. This CDR3 is built from 16 residues.

This clone showed up just a few times. This chain uses TRBV2 with TRBJ1-2; TRBD1 might be the D (6 bases). The CDR3 is 12 residues long. V was pared by 7 bases and J by 2 bases, with 8 bases between. Looked up from germline, CDR1 is SNHLY and CDR2 is FYNNEI. The CDR3 here is CASTQGNYGYTF. The CDR3 nucleotides read TGTGCCAGCACCCAGGGGAACTATGGCTACACCTTC.

This clone was found a few times. J is TRBJ2-1 and V is TRBV7-9; D unclear. The CDR3 length is 16 residues. V gave up 5 bases and J gave up 0 bases, with 14 bases separating them. Per germline, CDR1 SEHNR and CDR2 FQNEAQ (reference sequence). Written as DNA, the CDR3 is TGTGCCAGCAGCCCTCTAGGCGGCCACTCCTACAATGAGCAGTTCTTC. Translating it yields CASSPLGGHSYNEQFF.

The rearrangement links TRBV11-2 to TRBJ2-5; D unclear. The CDR3 length is 14 residues. Trimming left V 6 bases short and J 2 bases short, with 13 bases between. The germline V gene has CDR1 SGHAT and CDR2 FQNNGV. The CDR3 DNA reads as TGTGCCAGCAGTCCCAGGACGTTACAAGAGACCCAGTACTTC. Translation gives CASSPRTLQETQYF.

CDR3 DNA: TGTGCCATCAGGCCGGGACTAGCATCCGGCAATGAGCAGTTCTTC. It specifies CAIRPGLASGNEQFF. The genes are TRBV10-3 and TRBJ2-1; TRBD2 agrees at 9 bases. Trimming cost V 6 bases and J 6 bases; bases outside gene matches: 9. In germline, CDR1 is ENHRY, CDR2 SYGVKD. The CDR3 has 15 residues.

The rearrangement joins TRBV30 to TRBJ2-1, with TRBD2 matching 8 bases. In germline, CDR1 is GTSNPN, CDR2 SVGIG (reference sequence). The CDR3 spans 12 residues. With V trimmed by 5 bases and J by 8 bases, 5 bases remained unmatched. The CDR3 nucleotides read TGTGCCTGGCGGGGGGGCGGTGATGAGCAGTTCTTC. Amino acid sequence: CAWRGGGDEQFF.

In its sample, this clone was seen a few times. Other DNA sequences in the sample encode the same CDR3. The chain combines TRBV15 with TRBJ1-4; D is unresolved. Germline lookup yields CDR1 LNHNV and CDR2 YYDKDF (reference sequence). The CDR3 is 15 residues long. V dropped 0 bases and J dropped 0 bases, with 5 bases sitting between them. DNA for the CDR3: TGTGCCACCAGCAGAGAGGCGGCAACTAATGAAAAACTGTTTTTT. Its protein is CATSREAATNEKLFF.

J is TRBJ2-7 and V is TRBV10-3; D is uncertain. The ends were cut back, 10 bases at V and 2 bases at J, with 15 bases in the middle. The CDR3 is 13 residues long. Germline lookup yields CDR1 ENHRY and CDR2 SYGVKD. The CDR3 here is CATEDGAPYEQYF. In nucleotides, the CDR3 is TGTGCCACCGAGGACGGTGCGCCCTACGAGCAGTACTTC.

This clone was counted only a few times. The chain couples TRBV2 to TRBJ1-2; maybe TRBD1 (6 bases). Germline V CDR1 and CDR2: SNHLY, FYNNEI. Deletions cut 5 bases from V and 7 bases from J, with 17 bases between. The CDR3 has 14 residues. CDR3 nucleotide sequence: TGTGCCAGCAGTCCCCGAGACAGGAATCGTGGCTACACCTTC. Its translation: CASSPRDRNRGYTF. Full variable domain (missing parts from reference TRBV2 and TRBJ1-2): EPEVTQTPSHQVTQMGQEVILRCVPISNHLYFYWYRQILGQKVEFLVSFYNNEISEKSEIFDDQFSVERPDGSNFTLKIRSTKLEDSAMYFCASSPRDRNRGYTFGSGTRLTVV.

The V call is TRBV29-1, the J call TRBJ1-2; D remains unclear. This CDR3 is 11 amino acids long. Germline V gives CDR1 SQVTM, CDR2 ANQGSEA. V shed 6 bases and J shed 4 bases, with 9 bases lying between them. The CDR3 sequence is CSVYHSYGYTF. CDR3 DNA sequence: TGCAGCGTGTACCACAGCTATGGCTACACCTTC.

This chain connects TRBV6-1 to TRBJ2-7; D unresolved. Germline V gene data show CDR1 as MNHNS and CDR2 as SASEGT. This CDR3 has 15 amino acids. V dropped 1 base and J dropped 2 bases, with 12 bases sitting between them. CDR3 protein: CASSEVSLGTYEQYF. The CDR3 coding sequence is TGTGCCAGCAGTGAAGTGTCCTTAGGTACCTACGAGCAGTACTTC.

This clone was counted only a few times. The chain is built from TRBV10-3 and TRBJ2-2; 7 nucleotides align to TRBD1. The J segment lost 2 bases and the V segment lost 10 bases, leaving 10 bases of the junction unmatched. From germline, CDR1 is ENHRY and CDR2 SYGVKD. This CDR3 is 15 amino acids long. CDR3 protein: CASTSTGTNTGELFF. CDR3 DNA sequence: TGTGCCAGTACCTCGACAGGGACCAACACCGGGGAGCTGTTTTTT.